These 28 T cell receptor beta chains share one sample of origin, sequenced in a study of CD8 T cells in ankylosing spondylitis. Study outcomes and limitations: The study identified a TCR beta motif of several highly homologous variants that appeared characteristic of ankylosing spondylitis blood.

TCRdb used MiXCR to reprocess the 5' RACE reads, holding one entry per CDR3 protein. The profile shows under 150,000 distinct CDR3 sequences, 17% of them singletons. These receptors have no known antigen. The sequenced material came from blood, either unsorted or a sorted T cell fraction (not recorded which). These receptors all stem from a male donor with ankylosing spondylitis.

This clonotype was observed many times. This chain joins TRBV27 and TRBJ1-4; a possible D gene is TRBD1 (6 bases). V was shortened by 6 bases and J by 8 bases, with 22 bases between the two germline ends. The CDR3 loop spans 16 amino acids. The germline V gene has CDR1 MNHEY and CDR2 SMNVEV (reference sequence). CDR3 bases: TGTGCCAGCAGCCCCCGGTTAACAGGGTCCCGGGAAAAACTGTTTTTT. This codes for CASSPRLTGSREKLFF.

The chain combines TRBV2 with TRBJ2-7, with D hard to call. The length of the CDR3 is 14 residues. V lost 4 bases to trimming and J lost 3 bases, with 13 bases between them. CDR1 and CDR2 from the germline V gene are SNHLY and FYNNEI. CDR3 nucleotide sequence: TGTGCCAGCAGTGGTAGGCTTACGGTCTACGAGCAGTACTTC. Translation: CASSGRLTVYEQYF.

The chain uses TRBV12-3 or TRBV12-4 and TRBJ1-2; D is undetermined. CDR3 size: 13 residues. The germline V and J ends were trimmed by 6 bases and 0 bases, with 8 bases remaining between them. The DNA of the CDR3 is TGTGCCAGCAGCATAGGAGCTAACTATGGCTACACCTTC. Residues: CASSIGANYGYTF.

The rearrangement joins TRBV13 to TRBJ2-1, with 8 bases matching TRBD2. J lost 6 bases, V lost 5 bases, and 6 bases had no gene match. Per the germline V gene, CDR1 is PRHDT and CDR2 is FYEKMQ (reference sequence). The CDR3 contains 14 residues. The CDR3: CASSPISGVNEQFF. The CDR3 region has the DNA TGTGCCAGCAGCCCTATTAGCGGGGTCAATGAGCAGTTCTTC.

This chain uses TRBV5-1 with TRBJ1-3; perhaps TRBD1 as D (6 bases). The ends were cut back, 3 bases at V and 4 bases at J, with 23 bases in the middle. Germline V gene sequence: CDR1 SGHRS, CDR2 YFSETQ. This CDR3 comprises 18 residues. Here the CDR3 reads CASSSAGHKARPGNTIYF. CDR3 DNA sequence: TGCGCCAGCAGCTCGGCGGGACACAAAGCGCGACCAGGAAACACCATATATTTT.

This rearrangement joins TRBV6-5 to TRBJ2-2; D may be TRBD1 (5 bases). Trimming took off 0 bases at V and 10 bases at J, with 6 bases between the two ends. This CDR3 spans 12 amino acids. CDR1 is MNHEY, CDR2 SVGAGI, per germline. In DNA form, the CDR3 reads TGTGCCAGCAGTTACTCAGGGGAGGAGCTGTTTTTT. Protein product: CASSYSGEELFF.

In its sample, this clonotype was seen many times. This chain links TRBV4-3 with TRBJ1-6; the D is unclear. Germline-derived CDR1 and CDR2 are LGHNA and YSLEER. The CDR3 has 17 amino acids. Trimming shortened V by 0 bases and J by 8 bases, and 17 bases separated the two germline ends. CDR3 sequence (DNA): TGCGCCAGCAGCCAAGATACGGCCTCCGTTCTGCATTCACCCCTCCACTTT. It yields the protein CASSQDTASVLHSPLHF.

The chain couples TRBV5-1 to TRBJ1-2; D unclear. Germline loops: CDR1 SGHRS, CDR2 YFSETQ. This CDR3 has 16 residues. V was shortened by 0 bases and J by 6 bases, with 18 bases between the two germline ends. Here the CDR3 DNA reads TGCGCCAGCAGCTTGGCCGGCCTGGACGGAGGCGATGGCTACACCTTC. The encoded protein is CASSLAGLDGGDGYTF.

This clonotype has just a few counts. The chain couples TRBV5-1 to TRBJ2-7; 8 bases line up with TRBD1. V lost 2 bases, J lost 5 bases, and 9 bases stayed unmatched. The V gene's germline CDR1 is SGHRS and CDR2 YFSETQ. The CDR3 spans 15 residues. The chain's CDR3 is CASSFYATGVHEQYF. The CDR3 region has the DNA TGCGCCAGCAGCTTTTACGCGACAGGGGTCCACGAGCAGTACTTC.

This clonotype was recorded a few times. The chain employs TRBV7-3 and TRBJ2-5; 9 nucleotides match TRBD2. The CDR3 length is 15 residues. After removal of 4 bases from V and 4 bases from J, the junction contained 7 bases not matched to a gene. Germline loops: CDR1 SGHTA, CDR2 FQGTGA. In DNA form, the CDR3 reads TGTGCCAGCAGCTCTAGCGGGGACCCTCGAGAGACCCAGTACTTC. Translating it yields CASSSSGDPRETQYF.

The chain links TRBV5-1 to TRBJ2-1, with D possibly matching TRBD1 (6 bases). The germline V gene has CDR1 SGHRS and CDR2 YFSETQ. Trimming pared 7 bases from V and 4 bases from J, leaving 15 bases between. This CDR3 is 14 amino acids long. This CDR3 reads CASGTRTVYNEQFF. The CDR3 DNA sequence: TGCGCCAGCGGCACCAGGACAGTTTACAATGAGCAGTTCTTC.

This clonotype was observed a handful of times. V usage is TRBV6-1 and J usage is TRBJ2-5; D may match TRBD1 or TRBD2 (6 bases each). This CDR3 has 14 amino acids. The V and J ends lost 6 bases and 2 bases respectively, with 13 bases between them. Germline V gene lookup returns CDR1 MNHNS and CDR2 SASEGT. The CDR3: CASRNTGTQETQYF. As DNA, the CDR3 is TGTGCCAGCAGGAACACAGGGACTCAAGAGACCCAGTACTTC.

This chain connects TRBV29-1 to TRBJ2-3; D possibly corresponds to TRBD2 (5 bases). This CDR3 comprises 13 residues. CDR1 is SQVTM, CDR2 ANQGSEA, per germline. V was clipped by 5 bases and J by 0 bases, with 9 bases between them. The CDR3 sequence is CSVSRDSTDTQYF. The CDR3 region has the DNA TGCAGCGTTTCCCGGGATAGCACAGATACGCAGTATTTT.

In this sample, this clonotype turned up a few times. The CDR3 loop reads CASSYRDGSSYEQYF. Written as DNA, the CDR3 is TGTGCCAGCAGCTACCGGGACGGAAGCTCCTACGAGCAGTACTTC. The V and J genes are TRBV3-1 and TRBJ2-7, with D perhaps assigned TRBD1 or TRBD2 (5 bases each). Germline CDR1 LGHDT, CDR2 YNNKEL (reference sequence). This CDR3 region has 15 residues. The V and J ends lost 5 bases and 0 bases respectively, with 14 bases between them.

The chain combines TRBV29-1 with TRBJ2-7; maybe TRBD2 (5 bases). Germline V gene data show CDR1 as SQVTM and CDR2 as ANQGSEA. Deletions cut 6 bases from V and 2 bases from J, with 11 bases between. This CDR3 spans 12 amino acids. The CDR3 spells CSVVRDTYEQYF. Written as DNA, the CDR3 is TGCAGCGTAGTACGGGATACCTACGAGCAGTACTTC.

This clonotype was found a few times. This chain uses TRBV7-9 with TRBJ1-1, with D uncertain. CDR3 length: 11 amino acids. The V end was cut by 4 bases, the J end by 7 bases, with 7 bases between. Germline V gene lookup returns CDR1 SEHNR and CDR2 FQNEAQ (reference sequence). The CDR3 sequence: CASSSDYEAFF. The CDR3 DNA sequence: TGTGCCAGCAGCTCGGACTATGAAGCTTTCTTT.

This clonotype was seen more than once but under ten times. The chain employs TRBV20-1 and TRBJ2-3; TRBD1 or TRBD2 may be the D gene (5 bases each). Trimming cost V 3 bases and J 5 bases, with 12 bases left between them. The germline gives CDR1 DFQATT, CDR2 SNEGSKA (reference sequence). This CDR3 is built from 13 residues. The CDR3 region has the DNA TGCAGTGCTAGCGGGGCAGGGTTAGATACGCAGTATTTT. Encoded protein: CSASGAGLDTQYF.

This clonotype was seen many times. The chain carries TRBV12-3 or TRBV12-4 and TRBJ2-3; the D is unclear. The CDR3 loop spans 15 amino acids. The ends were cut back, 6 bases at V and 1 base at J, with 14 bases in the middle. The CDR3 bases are TGTGCCAGCAGCCCCCTTATGTATCGCACAGATACGCAGTATTTT. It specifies CASSPLMYRTDTQYF.

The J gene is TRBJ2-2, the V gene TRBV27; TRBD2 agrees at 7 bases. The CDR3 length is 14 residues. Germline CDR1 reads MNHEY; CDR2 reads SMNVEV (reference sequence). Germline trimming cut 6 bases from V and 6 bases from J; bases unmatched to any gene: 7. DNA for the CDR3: TGTGCCAGCAGGACGGGAGGTGTGGCCGGGGAGCTGTTTTTT. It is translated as CASRTGGVAGELFF.

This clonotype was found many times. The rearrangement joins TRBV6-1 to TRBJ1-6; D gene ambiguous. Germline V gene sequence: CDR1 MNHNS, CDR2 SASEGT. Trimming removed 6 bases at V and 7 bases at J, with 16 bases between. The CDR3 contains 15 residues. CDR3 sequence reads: CASRSVGRLNSPLHF. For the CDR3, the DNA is TGTGCCAGCAGATCTGTAGGCAGGCTAAATTCACCCCTCCACTTT.

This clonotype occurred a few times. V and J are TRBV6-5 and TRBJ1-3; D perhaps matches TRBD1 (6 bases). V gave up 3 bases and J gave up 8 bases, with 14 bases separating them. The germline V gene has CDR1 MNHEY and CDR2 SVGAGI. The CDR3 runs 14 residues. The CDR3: CASSYAGAFDTIYF. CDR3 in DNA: TGTGCCAGCAGTTATGCAGGGGCTTTTGACACCATATATTTT.

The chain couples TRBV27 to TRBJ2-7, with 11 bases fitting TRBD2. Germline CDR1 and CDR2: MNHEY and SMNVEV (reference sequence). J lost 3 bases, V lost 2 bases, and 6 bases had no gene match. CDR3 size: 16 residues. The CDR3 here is CASSLRALAGVYEQYF. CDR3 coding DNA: TGTGCCAGCAGTTTAAGGGCACTAGCGGGGGTCTACGAGCAGTACTTC.

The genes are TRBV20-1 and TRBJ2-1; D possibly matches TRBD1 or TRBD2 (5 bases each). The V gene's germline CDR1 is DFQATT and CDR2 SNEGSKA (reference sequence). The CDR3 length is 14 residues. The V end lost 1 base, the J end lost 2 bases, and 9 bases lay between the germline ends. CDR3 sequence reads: CSARGGEAYNEQFF. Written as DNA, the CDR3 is TGCAGTGCTAGAGGAGGGGAAGCCTACAATGAGCAGTTCTTC.

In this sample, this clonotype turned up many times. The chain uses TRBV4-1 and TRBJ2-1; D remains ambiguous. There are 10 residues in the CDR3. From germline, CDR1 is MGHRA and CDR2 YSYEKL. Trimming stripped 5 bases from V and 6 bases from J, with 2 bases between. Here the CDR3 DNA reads TGCGCCAGCAGCGGCAATGAGCAGTTCTTC. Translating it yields CASSGNEQFF.

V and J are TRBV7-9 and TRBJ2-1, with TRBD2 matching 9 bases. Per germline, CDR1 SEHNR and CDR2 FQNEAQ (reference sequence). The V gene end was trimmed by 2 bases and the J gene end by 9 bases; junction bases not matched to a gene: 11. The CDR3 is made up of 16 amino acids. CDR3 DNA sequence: TGTGCCAGCAGCTTATTGGCGGGAGGGCCTAATGGTGAGCAGTTCTTC. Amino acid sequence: CASSLLAGGPNGEQFF. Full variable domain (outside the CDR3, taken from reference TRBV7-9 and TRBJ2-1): DTGVSQNPRHKITKRGQNVTFRCDPISEHNRLYWYRQTLGQGPEFLTYFQNEAQLEKSRLLSDRFSAERPKGSFSTLEIQRTEQGDSAMYLCASSLLAGGPNGEQFFGPGTRLTVL.

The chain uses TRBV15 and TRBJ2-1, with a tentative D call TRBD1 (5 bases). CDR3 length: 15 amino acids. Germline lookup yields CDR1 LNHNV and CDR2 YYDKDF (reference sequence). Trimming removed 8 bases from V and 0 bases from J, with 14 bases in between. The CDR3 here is CATHDGDSSYNEQFF. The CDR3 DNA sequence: TGTGCCACCCACGACGGCGACAGCTCCTACAATGAGCAGTTCTTC.

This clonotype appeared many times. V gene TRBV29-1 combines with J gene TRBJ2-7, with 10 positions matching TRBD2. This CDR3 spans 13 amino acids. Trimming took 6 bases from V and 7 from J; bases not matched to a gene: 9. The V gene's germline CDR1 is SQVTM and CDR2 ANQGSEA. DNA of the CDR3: TGCAGCGTAGAGGGGACTAGCGTCCTGGAGCAGTACTTC. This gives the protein CSVEGTSVLEQYF.

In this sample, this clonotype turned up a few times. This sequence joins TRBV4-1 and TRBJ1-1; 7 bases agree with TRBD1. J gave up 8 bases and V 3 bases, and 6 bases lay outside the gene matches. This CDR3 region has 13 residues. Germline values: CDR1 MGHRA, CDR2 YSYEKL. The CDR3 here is CASSHGQETEAFF. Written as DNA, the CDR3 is TGCGCCAGCAGCCATGGACAGGAGACAGAAGCTTTCTTT.